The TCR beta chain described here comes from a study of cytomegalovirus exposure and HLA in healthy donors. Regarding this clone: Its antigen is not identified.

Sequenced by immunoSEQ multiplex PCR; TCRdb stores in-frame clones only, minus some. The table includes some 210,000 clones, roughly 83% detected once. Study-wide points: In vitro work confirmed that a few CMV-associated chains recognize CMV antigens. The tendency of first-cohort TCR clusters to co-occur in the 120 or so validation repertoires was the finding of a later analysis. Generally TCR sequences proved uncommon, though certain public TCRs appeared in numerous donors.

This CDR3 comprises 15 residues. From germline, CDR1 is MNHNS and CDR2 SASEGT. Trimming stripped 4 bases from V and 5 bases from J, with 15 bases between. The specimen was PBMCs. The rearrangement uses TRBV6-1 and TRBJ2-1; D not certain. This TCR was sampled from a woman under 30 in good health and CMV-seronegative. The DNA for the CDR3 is TGTGCCAGCAGTGGGTGGTCTCAAGCCAACAATGAGCAGTTCTTC. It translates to CASSGWSQANNEQFF.